This T cell receptor beta chain was obtained from a study of blood T cell repertoires in COVID-19. Turning to the study itself: Italy, Spain and the United States were the sources of the convalescent and acute COVID-19 samples. T cells, B-cell-depleted T cells, or PBMCs supplied cDNA or gDNA.

Trimming took 4 bases from V and 5 from J; bases not matched to a gene: 16. The germline V gene encodes CDR1 SGHNT and CDR2 YYREEE (reference sequence). The CDR3 spans 17 residues. The authors' processing: Researchers report that nucleated cell counts were estimated from reference gene primer amplification. Sequencing was performed with immunoSEQ multiplex PCR; in TCRdb, only in-frame clones are kept and a portion is missing. That table is the source of V, J and clone size, and D and trimming were worked out from the DNA. Altogether about 140,000 clones are present, roughly 73% being singletons, with the ten largest covering 9% to 10%.

This chain connects TRBV5-4 to TRBJ2-5, with 8 bases identical to TRBD2. The sequence was obtained from a woman between 45 and 60 years old with active or convalescent COVID-19. The sample comprised peripheral blood. Here the CDR3 DNA reads TGTGCCAGCAGCCTACCTGCCCCAGCGGGGGTGGATGAGACCCAGTACTTC. Its protein product is CASSLPAPAGVDETQYF.